This is a list of T cell receptor beta chains from one sample in a study of neurological immune-mediated disorders. TCRdb reprocessed the 5' RACE reads via MiXCR and lists one record per CDR3 protein. The repertoire holds about 88,000 distinct CDR3 sequences, around 3.3% seen once, with around 5.5% in the top ten. The sequencing input was PBMCs. The receptors derive from a young woman with multiple sclerosis. Each CDR3 is given with its conserved first and last residue. The D gene is left open where the match is weak.

15,NA,TRBV6-5,CASSYSRAPYNEQFF
17,TRBD2,TRBV3-1,CASSQDYGGAGPDTQYF
13,NA,TRBV30,CAWTASPADEQYF
16,TRBD1,TRBV5-1,CASSLATGVFADTQYF
15,NA,TRBV7-6,CASSLTKGSQTEAFF
16,NA,TRBV15,CATSRVGVGAGRGYTF
12,NA,TRBV11-2,CASSLLAYEQYF
17,TRBD2,TRBV18,CATSGVAGVAPSYEQYF
18,TRBD2,TRBV20-1,CSASSASDGGAVLDEQFF
15,NA,TRBV6-5,CASSYSGDSYNEQFF
14,NA,TRBV5-1,CASSFKGVENEQFF
14,NA,TRBV27,CASSLLGEEDTQYF
13,NA,TRBV20-1,CSAHRSSYNEQFF
15,NA,TRBV27,CASSLSRSFSYEQYF
16,NA,TRBV5-1,CASSLDVGPPLNEQFF
15,NA,TRBV18,CASSPLGTAYNEQFF
14,TRBD1,TRBV20-1,CSARPPGQAYGYTF
14,TRBD2,TRBV30,CAWSVRGSLYEQYF
14,NA,TRBV28,CASTEDVPSYEQYF
13,NA,TRBV20-1,CSATDTYQETQYF
13,NA,TRBV12-3/TRBV12-4,CASSPQRDQPQHF
14,TRBD2,TRBV20-1,CSARRGTSLGEQYF
13,NA,TRBV6-1,CASRTAGANVLTF
16,TRBD1,TRBV3-1,CASSQGMTTGVTEAFF
14,TRBD1,TRBV4-2,CASSQLGGEETQYF
15,TRBD1,TRBV5-6,CASSSGQGARETQYF
18,NA,TRBV6-6,CASTDHSPPGRYTDTQYF
13,NA,TRBV7-3,CASSLGRVGEQFF
13,NA,TRBV12-3/TRBV12-4,CASSSRLGGELFF
16,NA,TRBV19,CASSYSRGSFTDTQYF
15,NA,TRBV5-1,CASRRQASSTDTQYF
17,TRBD2,TRBV4-2,CASSQPRAGGLTDTQYF